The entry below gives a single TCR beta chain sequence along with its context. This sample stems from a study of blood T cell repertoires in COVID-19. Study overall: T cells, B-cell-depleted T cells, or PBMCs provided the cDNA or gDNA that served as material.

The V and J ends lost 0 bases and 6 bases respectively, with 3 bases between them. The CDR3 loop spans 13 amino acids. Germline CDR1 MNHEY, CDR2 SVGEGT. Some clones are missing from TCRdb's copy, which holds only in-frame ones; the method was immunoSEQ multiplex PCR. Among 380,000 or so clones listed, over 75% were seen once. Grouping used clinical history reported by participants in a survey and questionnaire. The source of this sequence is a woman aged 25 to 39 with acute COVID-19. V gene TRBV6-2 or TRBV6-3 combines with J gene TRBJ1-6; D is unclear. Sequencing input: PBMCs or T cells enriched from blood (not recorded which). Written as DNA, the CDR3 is TGTGCCAGCAGTTACTCGAGTAATTCACCCCTCCACTTT. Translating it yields CASSYSSNSPLHF.